Below, one T cell receptor (beta chain) is given with its context. Repertoires were generated with immunoSEQ multiplex PCR, while TCRdb's copy carries only in-frame clones and drops some. The table records approximately 150,000 clones, roughly 83% of them present only once. This sample was taken from a study of blood T cell repertoires in COVID-19. The ends were cut back, 7 bases at V and 5 bases at J, with 12 bases in the middle. Germline CDR1 LNHDA, CDR2 SQIVND (reference sequence). The CDR3 runs to 14 residues. The receptor's source is a woman aged 80 or over with acute or convalescent COVID-19. Sequences were obtained from peripheral blood. The chain employs TRBV19 and TRBJ1-6; maybe TRBD1 (5 bases). The CDR3 nucleotides read TGTGCCAGTAAGGGCAGGGTCCATAATTCACCCCTCCACTTT. This translates into CASKGRVHNSPLHF.